The clone carrying this T cell receptor (beta chain) was seen a handful of times. This entry comes from a study of CD8 T cells in ankylosing spondylitis. The CDR3 consists of 12 residues. V was pared by 5 bases and J by 2 bases, with 7 bases between. The V gene's germline CDR1 is SGHTA and CDR2 FQGNSA. TCRdb reprocessed the 5' RACE reads with MiXCR, giving one entry per CDR3 protein. Of roughly 100,000 distinct CDR3 sequences in the sample, about 8.3% are singletons; the top ten hold more than 9.5%. This receptor was identified in a male donor with ankylosing spondylitis or in good health (not recorded which). Sequencing used blood, either unsorted or a sorted T cell fraction (not recorded which). The genes are TRBV7-2 and TRBJ2-7; D is ambiguous. The CDR3 reads CASSPTTYEQYF. The CDR3 DNA sequence: TGTGCCAGCAGCCCTACAACCTACGAGCAGTACTTC. Full variable domain (remainder filled in from reference TRBV7-2 and TRBJ2-7): GAGVSQSPSNKVTEKGKDVELRCDPISGHTALYWYRQSLGQGLEFLIYFQGNSAPDKSGLPSDRFSAERTGGSVSTLTIQRTQQEDSAVYLCASSPTTYEQYFGPGTRLTVT.